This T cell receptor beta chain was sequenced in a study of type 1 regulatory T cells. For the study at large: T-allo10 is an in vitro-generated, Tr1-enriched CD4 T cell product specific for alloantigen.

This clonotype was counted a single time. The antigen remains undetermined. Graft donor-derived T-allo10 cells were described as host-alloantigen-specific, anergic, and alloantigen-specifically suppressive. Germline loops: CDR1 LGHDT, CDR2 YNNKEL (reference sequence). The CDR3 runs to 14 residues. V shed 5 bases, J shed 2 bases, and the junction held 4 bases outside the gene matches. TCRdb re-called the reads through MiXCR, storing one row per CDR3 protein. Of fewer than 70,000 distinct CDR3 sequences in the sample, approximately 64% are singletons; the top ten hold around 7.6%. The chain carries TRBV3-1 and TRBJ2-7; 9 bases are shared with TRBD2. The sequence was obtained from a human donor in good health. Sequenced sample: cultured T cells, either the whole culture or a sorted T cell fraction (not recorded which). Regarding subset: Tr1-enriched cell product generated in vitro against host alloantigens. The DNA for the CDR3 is TGTGCCAGCAGCACCAAGCGGGGGGCCTACGAGCAGTACTTC. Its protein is CASSTKRGAYEQYF.